The source of this T cell receptor (beta chain) is a study of cytomegalovirus exposure and HLA in healthy donors. Background on the study: Previous work identified roughly 110 million unique TCR beta sequences from some 170 million T cells. Broader study findings: In a later analysis, a missense DCLRE1C variant was linked to TCR beta V- and J-gene trimming. Indistinguishable V segments, including TRBV6-2 and TRBV6-3, were excluded. Productive status was seen about 87% or about 30% of the time for most TCR beta V segments in an earlier analysis.

The CDR3 contains 13 residues. Per the germline V gene, CDR1 is SEHNR and CDR2 is FQNEAQ (reference sequence). Trimming left V 3 bases short and J 6 bases short, with 11 bases between. A multiplex PCR was run with 60 Vbeta primers and 13 Jbeta primers. Sequenced by immunoSEQ multiplex PCR; TCRdb stores in-frame clones only, minus some. In the table there are over 150,000 clones, roughly 80% of which are singletons. About this clone: Its specificity is not known.

The origin of this receptor is a human donor in good health. The sample was PBMCs. V usage is TRBV7-9 and J usage is TRBJ1-1, with D tentatively TRBD1 (5 bases). As DNA, the CDR3 is TGTGCCAGCAGCTTGGGGCTTGCGGCTGAAGCTTTCTTT. Amino acids: CASSLGLAAEAFF.